Sequencing of this T cell receptor beta chain was carried out in a study of shared clonotypes between healthy human individuals (dated by TCRdb to about 2020). With regard to the full study: The cohort included three men and two women between 18 and 49 years of age. For each donor, three plates each were used for CD4 naive and CD4 memory, two plates were used for CD8 naive, and one plate was used for CD8 memory. The study deeply sequenced blood TCR repertoires of about 5 healthy adults to estimate repertoire size and the extent of clonotype sharing between individuals. To increase sequencing depth and limit assay-specific biases, TCR repertoire library preparation and sequencing were carried out by different laboratories using diverse techniques. Leukapheresis yielded between about 0.94 and 9 billion PBMCs per donor.

What the study reported, not specific to this receptor: Sampling was restricted to blood, and TCR repertoires in tissue are likely to differ from TCR repertoires in blood. Larger estimated clonotype richness was generally found for naive subsets than for memory subsets. Approximately 5% of naive CD4, more than 3% of naive CD8, approximately 2% of memory CD4, and over 0.35% of memory CD8 clonotypes were shared across several donors. Pairwise subsampling indicated that sequencing depth was expected to affect the degree of clonotype sharing among donors. Compared with non-shared clonotypes, the clonotypes found in all four sorted-subset donors had higher generation probabilities. Because the study included a small number of donors, the genetic and exposure-history diversity represented was limited. Even with the large sequencing depth, rarefaction of the sorted-subset datasets indicated that sequencing was incomplete.

Comment on this clone: Its antigen is not yet known. Base qualities are missing; no much larger clone stands one base away.

Using the deep immunoSEQ assay, TCR CDR3 regions were amplified from genomic DNA by multiplex PCR. Genomic DNA extracted from each cell subset was distributed evenly over all wells of several immunoSEQ 96-well plates, and each plate served as one replicate. Each replicate PCR for sorted subsets received about 210 ng genomic DNA, equal to roughly 30,000 T cell genomes. The purified libraries were quantified using a Qubit 3.0 fluorometer, sized with a Bioanalyzer 2100, and then quantified again using the KAPA Library Quantification kit. Every immunoSEQ 96-well plate was sequenced on a dedicated single-read 150-cycle Illumina NextSeq 550 flow cell. In the paper's pipeline: The immunoSEQ output contained only junctional sequences without quality scores, so filtering could not match that applied to full-length reads. Sequences were annotated with PyIR, a Python wrapper for IgBLAST v1.9, and V/J genes and CDR3 were assigned using IMGT germline references. Reads were removed for weak V/J assignments (E-value above 1e-6), missing CDR3, stop codons, out-of-frame junctions, or ambiguous translated residues. A V3J clonotype was defined by an identical inferred V gene, J gene, and CDR3 amino acid sequence. Percentage overlap between repertoires was computed as shared unique clonotypes divided by the size of the smaller repertoire. Repertoire richness was assessed with RTK rarefaction, the Chao1 estimator, and Recon v2.1 estimates of unobserved clonotypes. For all TCRbeta clonotypes obtained by the gDNA method from a few donors, generation probabilities were computed with OLGA. TCRdb carries this immuneACCESS record with in-frame sequences only. Its versions omit some clonotypes, under half of them owing to an unresolved V gene in the studies checked, with the rest unexplained. That table is the source of V, J and clone size, and D and trimming were worked out from the DNA. The sample data list about 680,000 clones, and roughly 94% of these were observed just once. Roughly 22% of the sample is in the top ten clones.

CD8 naive samples were CD45RO-negative cells positively selected for CCR7, giving a CD45RA+CCR7+ population that excluded TemRA cells. Donors were healthy HIV-negative adults with no recently reported acute infections or vaccinations. Every donor was a Caucasian adult living in Nashville, Tennessee, USA. After blood collection by leukapheresis, PBMCs were isolated using Ficoll-Histopaque density gradient centrifugation and then cryopreserved in the vapor phase of liquid nitrogen. Purity and quantity of every magnetically sorted T cell population were checked by analytical flow cytometry. Genomic DNA was isolated from every sorted fraction and measured by UV absorbance on a Nanodrop 2000c. V and J lose 5 bases and 3 bases, and a span of 13 bases separates them. The germline V gene encodes CDR1 MNHEY and CDR2 SMNVEV (reference sequence). The CDR3 measures 14 amino acids from cysteine to phenylalanine. Only the CDR3 portion is preserved as DNA: 42 bases, with reading frame beginning at the first base.

The origin of this receptor is a man in his thirties or forties in good health. The V gene is TRBV27 and the J gene is TRBJ1-2; a tentative D call is TRBD1 (6 bases match). What was sequenced was naive CD8+ T cells sorted from blood. In the paper's terms, the cell subset or site label means: CD45RA+CCR7+. The sequenced DNA is TGTGCCAGCAGTGCCCTAGGGGGGGACTATGGCTACACCTTC. The resulting protein is CASSALGGDYGYTF.